This TCR beta chain was sequenced in a study of CD8 T cells in ankylosing spondylitis. Findings and limits, study-wide: What seemed typical of ankylosing spondylitis blood was a TCR beta motif built from 8 or 9 highly homologous variants.

The length of the CDR3 is 17 residues. Trimming cost V 6 bases and J 2 bases; bases outside gene matches: 11. Germline V gives CDR1 MNHNS, CDR2 SASEGT. Preparation of TCR beta libraries was done by quantitative 5'-RACE with molecular barcodes. TCRdb reprocessed the 5' RACE reads via MiXCR and lists one record per CDR3 protein. The table has about 260,000 distinct CDR3 sequences, 24% seen once; the top ten hold approximately 0.61%. This clonotype was observed at least ten times. Its antigen is undetermined. The chain links TRBV6-1 to TRBJ2-3; 10 bases fit TRBD1. The sequence was collected from a male donor with ankylosing spondylitis or in good health (not recorded which). Input material: blood, either unsorted or a sorted T cell fraction (not recorded which). This CDR3 reads CASRRGSGTGDTDTQYF. The CDR3 nucleotides are TGTGCCAGCAGACGCGGATCCGGGACAGGGGACACAGATACGCAGTATTTT.